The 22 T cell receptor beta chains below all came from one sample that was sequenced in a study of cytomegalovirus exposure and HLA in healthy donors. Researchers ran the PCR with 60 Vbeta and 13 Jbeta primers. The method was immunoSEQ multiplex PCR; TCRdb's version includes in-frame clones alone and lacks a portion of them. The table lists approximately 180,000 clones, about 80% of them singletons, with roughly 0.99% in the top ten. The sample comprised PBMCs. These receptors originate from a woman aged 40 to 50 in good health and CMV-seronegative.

The CDR3: CATSDPSTGNYGYTF. The CDR3 DNA is TGTGCCACCAGTGATCCAAGTACGGGTAACTATGGCTACACCTTC. J is TRBJ1-2 and V is TRBV15, with D uncertain. Germline CDR1 is LNHNV and CDR2 is YYDKDF (reference sequence). CDR3 size: 15 residues. Trimming removed 6 bases from V and 1 base from J, with 15 bases in between. The whole variable domain, filled in from reference TRBV15 and TRBJ1-2, reads DAMVIQNPRYQVTQFGKPVTLSCSQTLNHNVMYWYQQKSSQAPKLLFHYYDKDFNNEADTPDNFQSRRPNTSFCFLDIRSPGLGDTAMYLCATSDPSTGNYGYTFGSGTRLTVV.

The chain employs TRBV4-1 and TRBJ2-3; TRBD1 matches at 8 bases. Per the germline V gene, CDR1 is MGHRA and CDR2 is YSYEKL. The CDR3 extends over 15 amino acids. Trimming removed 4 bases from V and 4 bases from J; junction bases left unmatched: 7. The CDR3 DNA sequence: TGCGCCAGCAGCCTGGGTTCAGGGGGCTCAGATACGCAGTATTTT. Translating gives CASSLGSGGSDTQYF.

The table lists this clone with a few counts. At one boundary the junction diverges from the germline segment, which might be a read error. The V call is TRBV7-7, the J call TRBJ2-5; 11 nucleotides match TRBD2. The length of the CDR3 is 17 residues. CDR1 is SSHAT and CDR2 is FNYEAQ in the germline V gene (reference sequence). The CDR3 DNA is TGTGCTAGCAGCTTACGTCTCCTAGCGGGAGGTGTAGAGACCCAGTACTTC. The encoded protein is CASSLRLLAGGVETQYF.

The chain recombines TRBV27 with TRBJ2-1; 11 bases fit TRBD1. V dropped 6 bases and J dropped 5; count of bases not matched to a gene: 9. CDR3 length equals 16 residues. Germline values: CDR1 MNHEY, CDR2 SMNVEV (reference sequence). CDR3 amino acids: CASSVSLGQGDNEQFF. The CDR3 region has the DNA TGTGCCAGCAGCGTCAGTTTGGGACAGGGGGACAATGAGCAGTTCTTC.

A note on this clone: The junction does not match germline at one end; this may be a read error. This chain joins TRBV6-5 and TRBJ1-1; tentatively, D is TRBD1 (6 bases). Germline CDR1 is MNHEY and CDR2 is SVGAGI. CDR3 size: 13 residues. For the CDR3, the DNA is TGTGCCAGCAGTTCGTTCCGGGACACCGAAGCTTTCTTT. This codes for CASSSFRDTEAFF.

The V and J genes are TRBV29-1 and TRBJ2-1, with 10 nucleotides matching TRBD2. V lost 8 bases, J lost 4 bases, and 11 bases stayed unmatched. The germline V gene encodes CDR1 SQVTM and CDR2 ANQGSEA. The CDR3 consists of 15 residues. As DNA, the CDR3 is TGCAGCTCTCACGTGGCTAGCGGGAGTTACAATGAGCAGTTCTTC. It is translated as CSSHVASGSYNEQFF.

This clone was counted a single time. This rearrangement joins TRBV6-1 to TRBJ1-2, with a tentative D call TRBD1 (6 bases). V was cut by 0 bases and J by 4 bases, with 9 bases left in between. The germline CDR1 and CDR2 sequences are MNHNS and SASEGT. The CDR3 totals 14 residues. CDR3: CASSEAQGPYGYTF. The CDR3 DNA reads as TGTGCCAGCAGTGAAGCACAGGGTCCCTATGGCTACACCTTC.

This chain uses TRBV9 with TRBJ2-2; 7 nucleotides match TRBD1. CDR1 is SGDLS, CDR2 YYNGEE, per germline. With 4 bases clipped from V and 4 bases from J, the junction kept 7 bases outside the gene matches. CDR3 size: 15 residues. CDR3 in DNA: TGTGCCAGCAGCATCCAGGGACAGCCCACCGGGGAGCTGTTTTTT. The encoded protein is CASSIQGQPTGELFF.

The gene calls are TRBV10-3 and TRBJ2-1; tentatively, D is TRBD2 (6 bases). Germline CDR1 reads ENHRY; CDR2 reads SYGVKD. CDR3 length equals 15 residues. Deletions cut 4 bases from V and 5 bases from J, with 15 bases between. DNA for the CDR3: TGTGCCATCAGTGGAGGGGTAGCGGCCAACAATGAGCAGTTCTTC. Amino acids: CAISGGVAANNEQFF.

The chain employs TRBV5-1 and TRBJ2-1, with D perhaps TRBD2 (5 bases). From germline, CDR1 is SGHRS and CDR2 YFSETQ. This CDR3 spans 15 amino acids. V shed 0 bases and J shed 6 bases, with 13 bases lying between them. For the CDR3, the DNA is TGCGCCAGCAGCTTGGAAGGGAGAGAAACCAATGAGCAGTTCTTC. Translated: CASSLEGRETNEQFF.

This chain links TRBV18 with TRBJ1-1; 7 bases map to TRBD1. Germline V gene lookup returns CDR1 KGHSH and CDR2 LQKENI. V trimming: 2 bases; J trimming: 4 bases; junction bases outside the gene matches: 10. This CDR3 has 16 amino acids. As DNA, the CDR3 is TGTGCCAGCTCACCATGGACTTCAGGGGGTAGCACTGAAGCTTTCTTT. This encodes CASSPWTSGGSTEAFF.

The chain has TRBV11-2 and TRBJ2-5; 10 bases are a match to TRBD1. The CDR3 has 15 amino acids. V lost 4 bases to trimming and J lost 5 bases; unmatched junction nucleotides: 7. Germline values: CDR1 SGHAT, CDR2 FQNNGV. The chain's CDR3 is CASSSLTGGWETQYF. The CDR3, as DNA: TGTGCCAGCAGCTCCTTGACAGGGGGCTGGGAGACCCAGTACTTC.

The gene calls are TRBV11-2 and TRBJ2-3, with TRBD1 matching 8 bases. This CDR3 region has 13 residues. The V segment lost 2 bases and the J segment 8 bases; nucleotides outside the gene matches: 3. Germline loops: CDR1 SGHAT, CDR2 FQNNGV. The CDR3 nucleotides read TGTGCCAGCAGCTTACCCGGACAGGGTACGCAGTATTTT. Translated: CASSLPGQGTQYF. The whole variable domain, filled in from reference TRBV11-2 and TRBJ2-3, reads EAGVAQSPRYKIIEKRQSVAFWCNPISGHATLYWYQQILGQGPKLLIQFQNNGVVDDSQLPKDRFSAERLKGVDSTLKIQPAKLEDSAVYLCASSLPGQGTQYFGPGTRLTVL.

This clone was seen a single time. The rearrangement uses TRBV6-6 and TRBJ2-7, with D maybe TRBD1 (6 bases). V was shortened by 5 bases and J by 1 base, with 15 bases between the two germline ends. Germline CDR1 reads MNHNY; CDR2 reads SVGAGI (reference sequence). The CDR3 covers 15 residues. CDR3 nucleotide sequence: TGTGCCAGCAGTCCAAGGGGGTTCAGGTCCTACGAGCAGTACGTC. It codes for CASSPRGFRSYEQYV.

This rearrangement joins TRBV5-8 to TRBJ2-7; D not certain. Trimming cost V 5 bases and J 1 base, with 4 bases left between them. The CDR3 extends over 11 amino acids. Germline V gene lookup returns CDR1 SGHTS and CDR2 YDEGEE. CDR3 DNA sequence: TGTGCCAGCAGACTTTCCTACGAGCAGTACTTC. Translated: CASRLSYEQYF.

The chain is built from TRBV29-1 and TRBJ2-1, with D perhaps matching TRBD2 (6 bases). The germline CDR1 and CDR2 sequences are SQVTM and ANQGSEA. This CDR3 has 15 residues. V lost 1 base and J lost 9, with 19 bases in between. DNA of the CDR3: TGCAGCGTTGAAGCCGGAAACTTTTTGGGGGGTGAGCAGTTCTTC. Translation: CSVEAGNFLGGEQFF.

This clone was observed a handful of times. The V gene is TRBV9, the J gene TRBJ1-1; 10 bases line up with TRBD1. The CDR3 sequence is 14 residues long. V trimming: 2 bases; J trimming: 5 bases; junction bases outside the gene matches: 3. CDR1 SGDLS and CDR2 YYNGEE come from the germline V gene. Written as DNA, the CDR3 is TGTGCCAGCAGCGTTTGGACAGGGGGAACTGAAGCTTTCTTT. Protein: CASSVWTGGTEAFF.

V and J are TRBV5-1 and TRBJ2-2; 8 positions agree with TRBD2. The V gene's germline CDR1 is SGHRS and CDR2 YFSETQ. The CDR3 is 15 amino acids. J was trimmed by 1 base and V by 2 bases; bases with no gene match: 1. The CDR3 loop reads CASSFSGKNTGELFF. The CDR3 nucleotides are TGCGCCAGCAGCTTTAGCGGGAAGAACACCGGGGAGCTGTTTTTT.

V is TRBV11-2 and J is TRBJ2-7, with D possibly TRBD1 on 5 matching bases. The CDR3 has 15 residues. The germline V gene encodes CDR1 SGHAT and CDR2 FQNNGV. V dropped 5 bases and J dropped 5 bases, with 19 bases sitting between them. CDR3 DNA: TGTGCCAGCAGCCCCCAGGGTTTTTATCTTGACGAGCAGTACGTC. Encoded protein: CASSPQGFYLDEQYV.

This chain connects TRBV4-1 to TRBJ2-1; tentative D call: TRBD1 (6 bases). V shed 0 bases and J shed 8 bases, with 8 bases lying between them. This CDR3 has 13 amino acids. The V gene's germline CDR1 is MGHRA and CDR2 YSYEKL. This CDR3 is CASSQDGGDEQFF. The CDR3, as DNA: TGCGCCAGCAGCCAAGATGGGGGCGATGAGCAGTTCTTC.

CDR3 sequence (DNA): TGTGCCTGGAGTGTACCCCAGGTCGCCTATGGCTACACCTTC. Translating it yields CAWSVPQVAYGYTF. This chain uses TRBV30 with TRBJ1-2; no firm D call. Trimming stripped 0 bases from V and 4 bases from J, with 12 bases between. The V gene's germline CDR1 is GTSNPN and CDR2 SVGIG (reference sequence). The CDR3 is 14 amino acids.

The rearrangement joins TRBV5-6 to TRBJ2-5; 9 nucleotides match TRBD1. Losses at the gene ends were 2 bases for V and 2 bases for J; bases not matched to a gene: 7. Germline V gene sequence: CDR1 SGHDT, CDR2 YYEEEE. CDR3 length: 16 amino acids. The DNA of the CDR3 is TGTGCCAGCAGCTTATATGGGGACAGGGTTCAAGAGACCCAGTACTTC. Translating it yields CASSLYGDRVQETQYF.